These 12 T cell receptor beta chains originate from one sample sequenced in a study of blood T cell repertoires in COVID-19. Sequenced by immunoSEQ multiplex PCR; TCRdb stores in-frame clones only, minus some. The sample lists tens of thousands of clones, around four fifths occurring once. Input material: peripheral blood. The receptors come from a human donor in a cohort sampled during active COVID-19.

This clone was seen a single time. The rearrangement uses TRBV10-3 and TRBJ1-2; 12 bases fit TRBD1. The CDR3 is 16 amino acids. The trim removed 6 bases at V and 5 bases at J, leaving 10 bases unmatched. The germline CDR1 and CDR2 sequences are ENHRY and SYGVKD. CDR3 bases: TGTGCCATCAGAGTGGGACAGGGGGCGTCTTCTTATGGCTACACCTTC. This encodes CAIRVGQGASSYGYTF.

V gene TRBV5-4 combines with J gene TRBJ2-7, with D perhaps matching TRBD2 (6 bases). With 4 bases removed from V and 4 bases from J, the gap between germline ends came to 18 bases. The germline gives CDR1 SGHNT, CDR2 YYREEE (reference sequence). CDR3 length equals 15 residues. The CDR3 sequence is CASSPSGTGLYEQYF. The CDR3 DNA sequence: TGTGCCAGCAGCCCCTCGGGGACTGGCTTATACGAGCAGTACTTC.

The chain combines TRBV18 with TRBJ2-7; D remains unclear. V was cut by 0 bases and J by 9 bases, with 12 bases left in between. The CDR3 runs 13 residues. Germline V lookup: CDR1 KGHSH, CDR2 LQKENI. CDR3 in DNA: TGTGCCAGCTCACCACCGATGCGTGAAGTGCAGTACTTC. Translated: CASSPPMREVQYF.

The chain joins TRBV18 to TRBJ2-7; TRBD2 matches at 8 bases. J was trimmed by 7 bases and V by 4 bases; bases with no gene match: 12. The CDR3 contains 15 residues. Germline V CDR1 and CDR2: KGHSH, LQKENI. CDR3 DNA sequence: TGTGCCAGCTCACTCGCGGGGGGCCCCGGTGGGGAGCAGTACTTC. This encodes CASSLAGGPGGEQYF.

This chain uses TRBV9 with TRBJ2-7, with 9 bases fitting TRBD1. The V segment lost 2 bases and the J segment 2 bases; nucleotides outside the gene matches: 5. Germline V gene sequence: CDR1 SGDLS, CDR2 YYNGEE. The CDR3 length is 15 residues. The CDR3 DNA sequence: TGTGCCAGCAGCGTCCGGGACAGGGCCCCCTACGAGCAGTACTTC. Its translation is CASSVRDRAPYEQYF.

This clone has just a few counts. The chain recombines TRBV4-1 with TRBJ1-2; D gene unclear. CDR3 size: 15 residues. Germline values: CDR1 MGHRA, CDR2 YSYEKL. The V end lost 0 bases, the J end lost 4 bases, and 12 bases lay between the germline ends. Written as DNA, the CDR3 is TGCGCCAGCAGCCAAGATCCCTTGGGGAGCTATGGCTACACCTTC. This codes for CASSQDPLGSYGYTF.

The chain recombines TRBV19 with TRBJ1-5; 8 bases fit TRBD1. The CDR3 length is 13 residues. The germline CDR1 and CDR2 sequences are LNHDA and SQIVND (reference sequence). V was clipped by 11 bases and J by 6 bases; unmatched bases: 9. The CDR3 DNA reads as TGTGCCGGGAACAGGGGGGGGGCTCAGCCCCAGCATTTT. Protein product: CAGNRGGAQPQHF.

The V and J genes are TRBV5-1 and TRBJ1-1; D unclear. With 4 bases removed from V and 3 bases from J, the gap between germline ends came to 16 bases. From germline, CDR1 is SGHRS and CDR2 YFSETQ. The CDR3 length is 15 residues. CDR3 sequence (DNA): TGCGCCAGCAGCCCGGATGGGTTACGGGACACTGAAGCTTTCTTT. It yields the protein CASSPDGLRDTEAFF.

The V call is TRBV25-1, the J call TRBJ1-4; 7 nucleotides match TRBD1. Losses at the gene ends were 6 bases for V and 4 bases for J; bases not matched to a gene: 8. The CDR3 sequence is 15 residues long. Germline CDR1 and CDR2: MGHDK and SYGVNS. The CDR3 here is CASSRQGTGNEKLFF. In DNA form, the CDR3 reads TGTGCCAGCAGCAGACAGGGAACCGGTAATGAAAAACTGTTTTTT.

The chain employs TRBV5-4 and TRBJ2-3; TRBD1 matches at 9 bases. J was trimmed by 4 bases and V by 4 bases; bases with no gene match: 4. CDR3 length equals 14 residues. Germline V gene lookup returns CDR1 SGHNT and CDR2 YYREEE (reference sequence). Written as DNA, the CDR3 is TGTGCCAGCAGCGCCGACAGGGGGGCAGATACGCAGTATTTT. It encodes CASSADRGADTQYF.

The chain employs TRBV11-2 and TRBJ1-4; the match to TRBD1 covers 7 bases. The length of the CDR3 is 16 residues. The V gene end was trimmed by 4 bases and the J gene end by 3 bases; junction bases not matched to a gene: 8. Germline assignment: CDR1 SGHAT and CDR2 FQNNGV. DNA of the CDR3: TGTGCCAGCAGCTCTCACAGGGGCGGATCTAATGAAAAACTGTTTTTT. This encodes CASSSHRGGSNEKLFF.

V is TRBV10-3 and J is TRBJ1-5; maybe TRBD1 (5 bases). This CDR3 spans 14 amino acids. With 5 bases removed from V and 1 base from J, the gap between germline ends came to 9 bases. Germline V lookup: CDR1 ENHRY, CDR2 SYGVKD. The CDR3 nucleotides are TGTGCCATCAGTCTGGGACTGAGCAATCAGCCCCAGCATTTT. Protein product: CAISLGLSNQPQHF.